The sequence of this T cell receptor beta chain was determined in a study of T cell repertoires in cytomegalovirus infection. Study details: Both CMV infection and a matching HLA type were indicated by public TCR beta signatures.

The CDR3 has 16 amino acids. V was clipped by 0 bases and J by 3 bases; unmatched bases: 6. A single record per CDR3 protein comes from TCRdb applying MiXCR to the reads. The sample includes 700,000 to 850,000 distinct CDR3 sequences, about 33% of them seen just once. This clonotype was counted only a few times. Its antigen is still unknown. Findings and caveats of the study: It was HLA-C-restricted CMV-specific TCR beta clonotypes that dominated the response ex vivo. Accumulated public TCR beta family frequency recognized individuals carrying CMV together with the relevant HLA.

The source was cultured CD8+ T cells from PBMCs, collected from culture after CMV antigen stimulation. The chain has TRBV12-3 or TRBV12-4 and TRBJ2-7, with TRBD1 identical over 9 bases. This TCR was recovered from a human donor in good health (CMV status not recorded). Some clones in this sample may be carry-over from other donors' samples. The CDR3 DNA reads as TGTGCCAGCAGTTTAGCGGGCGGGACAGGGCGCTACGAGCAGTACTTC. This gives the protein CASSLAGGTGRYEQYF.